This is a list of T cell receptor beta chains from one sample in a study of CD8+ T cells in alopecia areata. Sequencing was performed with immunoSEQ multiplex PCR; in TCRdb, only in-frame clones are kept and a portion is missing. The repertoire includes some 150,000 clones, under 60% of them detected once, and approximately 19% sits in the top ten. Sequencing was performed on CD8+ T cells sorted from blood, taken at week 0. The receptors come from a human donor with alopecia areata. Each CDR3 is given with its conserved first and last residue. D genes are given only for firm matches. Only part of the rows carry a size: once, few, many, or a class if the clone is expanded.

d_call | clone_size | j_call | v_call | cdr3_aa | cdr3_nt
- | - | TRBJ1-6 | TRBV30 | CAWSMDRSPLHF | TGTGCCTGGAGTATGGACCGTTCACCCCTCCACTTT
- | few | TRBJ1-1 | TRBV29-1 | CSVARGSEAFF | TGCAGCGTTGCGAGGGGATCTGAAGCTTTCTTT
TRBD2 | - | TRBJ2-5 | TRBV7-8 | CASSLAGRDRETQYF | TGTGCCAGCAGCTTAGCGGGGAGGGATCGAGAGACCCAGTACTTC
- | - | TRBJ2-3 | TRBV4-1 | CASSQHGGRLTDTQYF | TGCGCCAGCAGCCAACACGGGGGCCGTCTCACAGATACGCAGTATTTT
- | few | TRBJ1-1 | TRBV4-3 | CASSQDSGAWNTEAFF | TGCGCCAGCAGCCAAGATTCGGGGGCTTGGAACACTGAAGCTTTCTTT
TRBD2 | - | TRBJ2-3 | TRBV11-2 | CASSFISGGAVGTDTQYF | TGTGCCAGCAGCTTTATCAGCGGGGGGGCGGTTGGGACAGATACGCAGTATTTT
TRBD1 | few | TRBJ1-1 | TRBV15 | CATSNRQGGNTEAFF | TGTGCCACCAGCAACCGACAGGGAGGGAACACTGAAGCTTTCTTT
- | few | TRBJ2-2 | TRBV7-3 | CASSLIRLRGGKNTGELFF | TGTGCCAGCAGCTTAATCAGGTTGCGGGGTGGTAAAAACACCGGGGAGCTGTTTTTT
- | - | TRBJ2-3 | TRBV25-1 | CASSSIGRDTDTQYF | TGTGCCAGCAGTTCTATTGGGCGCGATACAGATACGCAGTATTTT
- | few | TRBJ2-1 | TRBV11-2 | CASSSSGSVYNEQFF | TGTGCCAGCAGCTCCTCGGGGAGCGTCTACAATGAGCAGTTCTTC
- | few | TRBJ2-7 | TRBV14 | CASSAQVVYEQYF | TGTGCCAGCAGCGCCCAAGTCGTCTACGAGCAGTACTTC
- | - | TRBJ1-5 | TRBV27 | CASGLNQPQHF | TGTGCCAGCGGGCTGAATCAGCCCCAGCATTTT
- | few | TRBJ2-7 | TRBV30 | CAWNTGSEQYF | TGTGCCTGGAATACAGGGAGCGAGCAGTACTTC
TRBD2 | - | TRBJ2-3 | TRBV30 | CAWTGGGFTDTQYF | TGTGCCTGGACAGGCGGGGGGTTCACAGATACGCAGTATTTT
- | - | TRBJ2-7 | TRBV4-3 | CASSQDSDRSYEQYF | TGCGCCAGCAGCCAAGATTCCGACCGGTCCTACGAGCAGTACTTC
- | - | TRBJ2-7 | TRBV2 | CASRGTPRPDEQYF | TGTGCCAGCCGCGGGACCCCCCGGCCGGACGAGCAGTACTTC
- | - | TRBJ1-4 | TRBV13 | CASSARSTNEKLFF | TGTGCCAGCAGCGCACGATCAACTAATGAAAAACTGTTTTTT
TRBD1 | few | TRBJ2-1 | TRBV2 | CASLMFPGQGSHEQFF | TGTGCCAGCCTTATGTTCCCGGGACAGGGCAGTCATGAGCAGTTCTTC
TRBD2 | few | TRBJ2-1 | TRBV4-3 | CASSQQPLRLAGARNEQFF | TGCGCCAGCAGCCAACAACCTCTACGCTTAGCGGGTGCGCGGAATGAGCAGTTCTTC
- | few | TRBJ1-2 | TRBV29-1 | CSAVNRQHGYTF | TGCAGCGCCGTTAACAGACAGCATGGCTACACCTTC
- | - | TRBJ2-1 | TRBV2 | CASSRPLGEQFF | TGTGCCAGCAGTAGACCCCTCGGTGAGCAGTTCTTC
TRBD1 | - | TRBJ2-7 | TRBV30 | CAWSTGGSYEQYF | TGTGCCTGGTCAACAGGGGGATCCTACGAGCAGTACTTC
- | once | TRBJ1-2 | TRBV11-2 | CASSHSPPSTF | TGTGCCAGCAGCCACAGCCCCCCCTCCACCTTC
- | - | TRBJ1-2 | TRBV7-2 | CASGQGGYGYTF | TGTGCCAGCGGCCAGGGAGGCTATGGCTACACCTTC
- | - | TRBJ1-2 | TRBV29-1 | CSVVSSYGYTF | TGCAGCGTCGTTTCTTCGTATGGCTACACCTTC
TRBD1 | - | TRBJ2-5 | TRBV6-5 | CASSGQGPYQETQYF | TGTGCCAGCAGTGGACAGGGACCTTACCAAGAGACCCAGTACTTC
- | - | TRBJ2-7 | TRBV6-1 | CASSERQIYEQYF | TGTGCCAGCAGTGAACGTCAGATTTACGAGCAGTACTTC
TRBD2 | - | TRBJ2-1 | TRBV7-9 | CASSLGSGGHNEQFF | TGTGCCAGCAGCTTAGGTAGCGGGGGACACAATGAGCAGTTCTTC
- | many | TRBJ1-5 | TRBV27 | CASSVGWGNQPQHF | TGTGCCAGCAGTGTCGGATGGGGCAATCAGCCCCAGCATTTT
TRBD1 | - | TRBJ1-6 | TRBV4-1 | CASSQVQYRGSPLHF | TGCGCCAGCAGCCAAGTTCAGTACAGGGGTTCACCCCTCCACTTT
TRBD1 | - | TRBJ1-5 | TRBV6-6 | CASVLGQGGSQPQHF | TGTGCCAGCGTACTAGGACAGGGAGGGTCCCAGCCCCAGCATTTT
- | - | TRBJ1-1 | TRBV5-1 | CASSLEGTGTEAFF | TGCGCCAGCAGCTTGGAGGGGACTGGAACTGAAGCTTTCTTT
- | few | TRBJ1-1 | TRBV30 | CAWSMGLRGKNTEAFF | TGTGCCTGGAGTATGGGTTTAAGGGGAAAGAACACTGAAGCTTTCTTT
- | few | TRBJ1-6 | TRBV30 | CALARGDSYNSPLHF | TGTGCCCTAGCCCGCGGGGACTCCTATAATTCACCCCTCCACTTT
- | few | TRBJ1-2 | TRBV29-1 | CSVTGLPRNGYTF | TGCAGCGTTACCGGGCTCCCCAGGAATGGCTACACCTTC
- | few | TRBJ2-1 | TRBV27 | CASSFLADNEQFF | TGTGCCAGCAGTTTTTTAGCGGACAATGAGCAGTTCTTC
- | few | TRBJ2-1 | TRBV13 | CASSVRRLGSYNEQFF | TGTGCCAGCAGCGTAAGGAGGTTAGGGTCCTACAATGAGCAGTTCTTC
- | once | TRBJ1-2 | TRBV6-5 | CASSNRDIPGYTF | TGTGCCAGCAGCAATCGGGACATTCCTGGCTACACCTTC
- | once | TRBJ1-1 | TRBV13 | CASSAGLRGTEAFF | TGTGCCAGCAGCGCAGGGTTGAGGGGCACTGAAGCTTTCTTT
- | - | TRBJ1-5 | TRBV6-5 | CASSYSSGNSNQPQHF | TGTGCCAGCAGTTACTCGAGTGGGAATAGCAATCAGCCCCAGCATTTT
- | few | TRBJ1-2 | TRBV4-3 | CASSQDNEEGFNGYTF | TGCGCCAGCAGCCAAGATAATGAGGAGGGGTTCAATGGCTACACCTTC
- | - | TRBJ2-5 | TRBV27 | CASSLSTYNQETQYF | TGTGCCAGCAGTTTATCGACATATAATCAAGAGACCCAGTACTTC
- | few | TRBJ2-7 | TRBV28 | CASRWGGIYEQYF | TGTGCCAGCCGATGGGGTGGAATCTACGAGCAGTACTTC
- | - | TRBJ1-1 | TRBV30 | CAWSRSNVRTEAFF | TGTGCCTGGAGCCGCTCAAACGTCCGAACTGAAGCTTTCTTT